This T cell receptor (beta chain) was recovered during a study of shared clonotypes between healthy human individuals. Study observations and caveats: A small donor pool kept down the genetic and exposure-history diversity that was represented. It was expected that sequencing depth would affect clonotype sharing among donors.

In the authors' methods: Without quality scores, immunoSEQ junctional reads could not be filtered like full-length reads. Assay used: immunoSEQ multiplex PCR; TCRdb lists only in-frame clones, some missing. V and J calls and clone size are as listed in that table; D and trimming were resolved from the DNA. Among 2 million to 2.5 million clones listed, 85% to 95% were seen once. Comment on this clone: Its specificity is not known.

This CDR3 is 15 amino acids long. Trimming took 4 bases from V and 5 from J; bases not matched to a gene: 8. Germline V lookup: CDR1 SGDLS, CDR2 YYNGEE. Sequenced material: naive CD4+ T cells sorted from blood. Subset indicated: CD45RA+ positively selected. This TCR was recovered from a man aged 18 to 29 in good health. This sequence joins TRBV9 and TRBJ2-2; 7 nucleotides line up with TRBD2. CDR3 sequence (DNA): TGTGCCAGCAGCCCGGGGAGGGTGCGAACCGGGGAGCTGTTTTTT. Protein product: CASSPGRVRTGELFF.